One and the same sample provided the 17 T cell receptor beta chains below, sequenced in a study of T cells in localized non-small cell lung cancer. The repertoire was sequenced with immunoSEQ multiplex PCR; TCRdb's copy has only in-frame clones and lacks some. The repertoire consists of 35,000 to 40,000 clones, with around nine tenths occurring once and the leading ten covering approximately 6.9%. The starting material was peripheral blood, obtained before any cancer treatment. These receptors came from a female donor at least 60 years old with stage I lung adenocarcinoma.

V gene TRBV7-8 combines with J gene TRBJ2-6, with D maybe TRBD1 (5 bases). The V and J ends lost 2 bases and 2 bases respectively, with 16 bases between them. The CDR3 runs to 18 residues. From germline, CDR1 is SGHVS and CDR2 FQNEAQ. The CDR3 reads CASSLITGPVTGANVLTF. The CDR3 region has the DNA TGTGCCAGCAGCTTAATTACAGGTCCGGTGACTGGGGCCAACGTCCTGACTTTC.

The rearrangement joins TRBV7-9 to TRBJ1-2; possible D gene TRBD1, 6 bases. CDR3 length equals 14 residues. Germline-derived CDR1 and CDR2 are SEHNR and FQNEAQ (reference sequence). The ends were cut back, 7 bases at V and 4 bases at J, with 16 bases in the middle. DNA of the CDR3: TGTGCCAGCAAGGTGCCAGGGGAGGGCTATGGCTACACCTTC. As protein: CASKVPGEGYGYTF.

A word on this clone: Germline is not matched at one junction end, which may reflect a read error. The CDR3 DNA follows: TGTGCCAGCAGGGAAGGGACAGGGGGCTCCTACGAGCAGTACTTC. Translating gives CASREGTGGSYEQYF. This chain connects TRBV2 to TRBJ2-7, with TRBD1 matching 11 bases. Germline CDR1 is SNHLY and CDR2 is FYNNEI. This CDR3 is built from 15 residues.

J is TRBJ1-1 and V is TRBV15; D not resolved. CDR1 LNHNV and CDR2 YYDKDF come from the germline V gene (reference sequence). The CDR3 covers 15 residues. V dropped 0 bases and J dropped 1 base, with 9 bases sitting between them. The CDR3 coding sequence is TGTGCCACCAGCAGAGACAGGACTCAGAACACTGAAGCTTTCTTT. This sequence encodes CATSRDRTQNTEAFF.

This sequence joins TRBV9 and TRBJ2-5; 7 bases match TRBD1. This CDR3 is 15 amino acids long. From germline, CDR1 is SGDLS and CDR2 YYNGEE. Losses at the gene ends were 0 bases for V and 5 bases for J; bases not matched to a gene: 7. The CDR3 DNA follows: TGTGCCAGCAGCGTAGATGCCCAGGGGGTGGAGACCCAGTACTTC. The encoded protein is CASSVDAQGVETQYF.

The rearrangement joins TRBV23-1 to TRBJ2-7, with 7 bases that match TRBD1. TRBV23-1 is given ORF status, its function remaining uncertain. CDR3 size: 19 residues. V shed 2 bases, J shed 1 base, and the junction held 17 bases outside the gene matches. For the CDR3, the DNA is TGCGCCAGCAGTCAACTGCCGGGACAGTACACGGCAGGGTCCTACGAGCAGTACTTC. Translating gives CASSQLPGQYTAGSYEQYF.

The gene calls are TRBV5-1 and TRBJ1-2, with 8 bases matching TRBD1. Germline CDR1 and CDR2: SGHRS and YFSETQ. CDR3 size: 13 residues. V lost 7 bases, J lost 3 bases, and 5 bases stayed unmatched. CDR3 loop: CASAGGSDYGYTF. CDR3 in DNA: TGCGCCAGCGCAGGGGGCTCCGACTATGGCTACACCTTC.

This chain joins TRBV19 and TRBJ1-6, with D possibly TRBD1 on 6 matching bases. Per the germline V gene, CDR1 is LNHDA and CDR2 is SQIVND (reference sequence). The V and J ends lost 5 bases and 7 bases respectively, with 15 bases between them. The length of the CDR3 is 15 residues. CDR3 sequence (DNA): TGTGCCAGTAGTTCCAGGGGACAAGGGAATTCACCCCTCCACTTT. It encodes CASSSRGQGNSPLHF.

This clone was detected only a few times. The rearrangement uses TRBV27 and TRBJ1-1; TRBD1 matches at 7 bases. This CDR3 is built from 16 residues. Germline V gene sequence: CDR1 MNHEY, CDR2 SMNVEV (reference sequence). The J segment lost 1 base and the V segment lost 5 bases, leaving 10 bases of the junction unmatched. The CDR3 DNA reads as TGTGCCAGCAGTCACCTCCTTCGACAGGGGAACACTGAAGCTTTCTTT. It specifies CASSHLLRQGNTEAFF.

The CDR3 nucleotides are TGTGCCAGCAACCGACAGGGGCCGAACACTGAAGCTTTCTTT. Translation: CASNRQGPNTEAFF. The rearrangement links TRBV11-1 to TRBJ1-1; 8 bases agree with TRBD1. There are 14 residues in the CDR3. The V and J ends lost 7 bases and 1 base, in that order; junction bases with no gene match: 5. Germline CDR1 reads SGHAT; CDR2 reads FQDESV (reference sequence).

The V gene is TRBV10-3, the J gene TRBJ1-2, with 10 bases aligning to TRBD1. The V gene end was trimmed by 8 bases and the J gene end by 6 bases; junction bases not matched to a gene: 9. CDR3 size: 14 residues. Looked up from germline, CDR1 is ENHRY and CDR2 is SYGVKD. The CDR3 protein is CAILLGQGTHGYTF. In nucleotides, the CDR3 is TGTGCCATCCTCTTGGGACAGGGGACCCATGGCTACACCTTC.

This rearrangement joins TRBV11-3 to TRBJ2-2, with 9 bases matching TRBD1. The junction had 13 bases not matched to a gene; V was cut back by 5 bases and J by 3 bases. The V gene's germline CDR1 is SGHNT and CDR2 YENEEA. This CDR3 contains 18 residues. CDR3 protein: CASSQPGQGLSDTGELFF. As DNA, the CDR3 is TGTGCCAGCAGCCAACCCGGACAGGGGCTATCGGACACCGGGGAGCTGTTTTTT.

The genes are TRBV5-1 and TRBJ1-6, with D possibly being TRBD1 (5 bases). Germline lookup yields CDR1 SGHRS and CDR2 YFSETQ. The CDR3 totals 14 residues. V was shortened by 5 bases and J by 6 bases, with 12 bases between the two germline ends. The chain's CDR3 is CASSGRGGNSPLHF. For the CDR3, the DNA is TGCGCCAGCAGTGGAAGGGGAGGTAATTCACCCCTCCACTTT.

V is TRBV15 and J is TRBJ2-1; 8 nucleotides align to TRBD2. CDR1 LNHNV and CDR2 YYDKDF come from the germline V gene (reference sequence). V was clipped by 8 bases and J by 5 bases; unmatched bases: 8. The CDR3 contains 14 residues. The CDR3 nucleotides are TGTGCCACCGCTCCGGGGGGGAGGAACAATGAGCAGTTCTTC. This gives the protein CATAPGGRNNEQFF.

The chain links TRBV9 to TRBJ2-3; TRBD2 agrees at 9 bases. There are 16 residues in the CDR3. With 0 bases clipped from V and 5 bases from J, the junction kept 7 bases outside the gene matches. Germline V CDR1 and CDR2: SGDLS, YYNGEE. The CDR3 region has the DNA TGTGCCAGCAGCGTAGGGGTAGCGGGGGCCCGAGATACGCAGTATTTT. Translating gives CASSVGVAGARDTQYF.

The chain uses TRBV6-6 and TRBJ2-7; D remains unclear. The V and J ends lost 1 base and 3 bases respectively, with 1 base between them. CDR3 length equals 11 residues. The germline CDR1 and CDR2 sequences are MNHNY and SVGAGI (reference sequence). CDR3: CASSYFYEQYF. The DNA for the CDR3 is TGTGCCAGCAGTTACTTCTACGAGCAGTACTTC.

V is TRBV6-4 and J is TRBJ2-2; D may be TRBD1 (5 bases). This CDR3 is 15 amino acids long. Germline V gene sequence: CDR1 MRHNA, CDR2 SNTAGT. Trimming left V 0 bases short and J 8 bases short, with 13 bases between. CDR3: CASSDSYGARGELFF. CDR3 sequence (DNA): TGTGCCAGCAGTGACTCGTATGGGGCCAGAGGGGAGCTGTTTTTT.